Described below is a single TCR beta chain sequence and its context. This clone showed up just a few times. The target of this receptor is not known. No base quality values were provided; no much bigger clone lies one nucleotide off. This sample was included in a study of long-term antiretroviral therapy in people with HIV (dated by TCRdb to between 2020 and 2023). Context from the whole study: The earliest samples were collected about a decade before the 2015 WHO recommendation for immediate ART, when ART was typically delayed until CD4 counts fell. A retrospective serial study tested whether changes in peripheral blood TRB repertoire composition and diversity were associated with ART initiation and durable HIV suppression. The cohort contributed 150 to 200 cryopreserved PBMC samples from a few dozen adults with confirmed HIV infection, collected serially over a mean of around 6 years (range 1-12). No cross-contamination during QIAcube processing was shown when test extractions of a monoclonal T-cell line were performed alongside roughly 30 polyclonal samples. Of the roughly 30 participants with HIV, about a dozen were female. Broader findings and caveats from the paper: At every time point, the repertoire was dominated by expanded TRB clones first identified before ART initiation, although this dominance fluctuated and, in many PLHIV, declined after ART. Owing to limited PBMC availability, only the TCR beta chain was sequenced, without alpha chain pairing. No data were available on ART adherence, viral resistance or therapy changes, limiting inferences about post-ART repertoire changes. The samples were dated from about 2004 to 2017, and the ART regimens that were used may be less effective than current ART regimens. Unsorted PBMC were profiled instead of sorted CD4+ and CD8+ T cells because pre-ART samples had limited cell numbers. Starting ART was linked to a significant rise in TRB diversity, yet even after long-term ART the diversity remained significantly lower than in transplant donor controls. Narrower CDR3 length ranges were observed in HIV repertoires than in controls, and an antigen-experienced repertoire with only a slight naive shift after ART was suggested by the network structure.

Inclusion was restricted to participants for whom at least one PBMC sample before ART initiation and at least two post-ART samples were available. Treatment was received in the United States of America by all participants with HIV. Before DNA extraction, cryopreserved samples of roughly 0.9-11 million PBMC were thawed and then washed. At the time of the earliest PBMC sample, participants with HIV were aged between roughly 20 and 60 years. PBMC samples were contributed by each participant from 1-4 timepoints before ART initiation and 2-8 timepoints after ART initiation, with a median of 7 samples. Serial HIV viral load, CD4+ T-cell count, ART history and demographic data were obtained for every participant. Genomic DNA was extracted from unsorted PBMC with a Qiagen kit on a QIAcube, processed in batches of 12 samples. The germline V gene sets CDR1 to SNHLY and CDR2 to FYNNEI. The CDR3 goes from the cysteine to the phenylalanine over 14 residues. The entry retains the CDR3 DNA only, 42 bases that are in frame from base 1. A distance of 10 bases separates the germline ends of V and J, which lose 3 bases and 1 base respectively.

Sequencing of the TRB variable region was done with the immunoSEQ hsTCRB v3.0 assay at survey level resolution. The targeted TRB sequencing depth was roughly 40,000-50,000 T-cell genomes per sample. TRB libraries were pooled and sequenced on an Illumina MiSeq using a v3 150-cycle kit. For the original study's pipeline: Repertoire analysis ran in R within a reproducible Nextflow workflow covering QC, data transformation and analysis. Custom analyses were implemented in LymphoSeq2, an R package for AIRR-Seq data exploration. After excluding a few samples that yielded fewer than 5000 total TRB sequences, 188 HIV repertoires remained for analysis. Among the approximately 200 retained HIV repertoires, some 60 were collected before ART initiation and 120 to 140 were collected after ART initiation. Repertoires were downsampled to 5000 TRB nucleotide sequences, and summary statistics were averaged over 100 downsampling iterations. TRB sequences were retained for analysis only if CDR3 regions of at least seven amino acids were present. Diversity was assessed using a clonality score derived from Shannon entropy and using the Gini coefficient. In the repertoire networks, any two of the top 5000 CDR3 amino acid sequences were linked whenever the two sequences differed by an edit distance of one. GLIPH2 predicted antigen specificity groups and MHC restriction for TRB CDR3 amino acid sequences. To flag known associations with CMV, EBV, HIV or tissue antigens, CDR3 amino acid sequences were compared against VDJdb and McPAS-TCR. Pre-ART, post-ART and control groups were compared with Wilcoxon signed-rank tests and Holm-Bonferroni correction. The table was pulled from immuneACCESS by TCRdb, which kept in-frame rearrangements only. Such tables lose some clones; where checked, under half of the loss comes from unresolved V genes, and the rest has no known cause. That table gives V, J and clone size, and the DNA gave D and trimming. The sample contains 10,000 to 15,000 clones, 70% to 80% of them found a single time. Roughly an eighth of the sample is in the top ten clones.

This specimen consisted of unsorted PBMCs, obtained 1.3 years after starting antiretroviral therapy. This chain is built from TRBV2 and TRBJ2-7; the D gene lacks a confident call. This clonotype was sampled from a woman younger than 35 with HIV. The sequenced DNA is TGTGCCAGCAGTGAGATGAGCGTGTCCTACGAGCAGTACTTC. The resulting protein is CASSEMSVSYEQYF.